The clone carrying this T cell receptor beta chain was recorded many times. Its antigen remains unidentified. CDR1 and CDR2 from the germline V gene are ENHRY and SYGVKD. V lost 3 bases to trimming and J lost 3 bases, with 11 bases between them. The CDR3 spans 14 residues. This entry comes from a study of T cell repertoires in cytomegalovirus infection. Study-wide findings and caveats: What dominated the ex vivo response were HLA-C-restricted CMV-specific TCR beta clonotypes.

TCRdb re-called the reads through MiXCR, storing one row per CDR3 protein. Among about 360,000 distinct CDR3 sequences listed, around 18% were seen once. The specimen sequenced was PBMCs. This TCR was sampled from a human donor in good health (CMV status not recorded). Some clones in this sample may be carry-over from other donors' samples. The chain joins TRBV10-3 to TRBJ1-2; D is uncertain. The CDR3 DNA reads TGTGCCATCAGTGATCCCGATCGGTACTATGGCTACACCTTC. This gives the protein CAISDPDRYYGYTF.